Below are 21 T cell receptor beta chains sequenced from a single sample in a study of prognosis after radiotherapy for stage I lung cancer. The authors amplified TCR beta CDR3 from genomic DNA using two-round multiplex PCR. During first-round PCR, primers specific to each TRBV and TRBJ gene were used. TCRdb fed the multiplex PCR reads into MiXCR, producing one record per CDR3 protein. This sample carries over 15,000 distinct CDR3 sequences, just under 45% of them seen once, and the ten largest clones take approximately 44%. The source material was PBMCs, sampled before or after stereotactic body radiation therapy (not recorded which). These receptors all come from a donor over 45 with non-small cell lung cancer.

This clonotype was seen a handful of times. A far larger clone lies a single base away; this is likely a read error. CDR3 sequence reads: CAGSRTAPNEQFF. Here the CDR3 DNA reads TGTGCCGGCAGTCGGACCGCTCCCAATGAGCAGTTCTTC. The chain uses TRBV6-1 and TRBJ2-1, with no clear D. The CDR3 is 13 amino acids. The germline V gene encodes CDR1 MNHNS and CDR2 SASEGT.

This clonotype was detected ten times or more. This sequence joins TRBV18 and TRBJ1-1; possibly TRBD1 for D (5 bases). V lost 7 bases, J lost 0 bases, and 15 bases lay in between. The germline V gene encodes CDR1 KGHSH and CDR2 LQKENI. There are 15 residues in the CDR3. This CDR3 is CASFTSAGLNTEAFF. CDR3 bases: TGTGCCAGCTTTACCTCGGCAGGGTTGAACACTGAAGCTTTCTTT.

This clonotype was recorded many times. The gene calls are TRBV11-3 and TRBJ2-7; a weak D match, TRBD2 (5 bases). CDR3 size: 17 residues. Per the germline V gene, CDR1 is SGHNT and CDR2 is YENEEA. V lost 1 base, J lost 6 bases, and 22 bases lay in between. CDR3 in DNA: TGTGCCAGCAGCTTAGGACGGAGCGGACGAGTAATGTCCGAGCAGTACTTC. Its protein product is CASSLGRSGRVMSEQYF.

This clonotype was counted many times. This chain joins TRBV6-1 and TRBJ2-3; 9 bases are a match to TRBD2. The ends lost 6 bases at V and 2 bases at J; junction bases unmatched: 9. This CDR3 region has 16 residues. The germline CDR1 and CDR2 sequences are MNHNS and SASEGT. The CDR3 coding sequence is TGTGCCAGCAGAACTACGGCTAGCGGGGCCACAGATACGCAGTATTTT. This translates into CASRTTASGATDTQYF.

In its sample, this clonotype is medium-sized. The chain has TRBV2 and TRBJ2-2, with D perhaps TRBD1 (5 bases). The V end lost 4 bases, the J end lost 1 base, and 7 bases lay between the germline ends. The CDR3 runs 14 residues. CDR1 and CDR2 (germline): SNHLY, FYNNEI. CDR3 protein: CASSGQMNTGELFF. The DNA for the CDR3 is TGTGCCAGCAGTGGACAGATGAACACCGGGGAGCTGTTTTTT.

This clonotype showed up just once. This chain joins TRBV20-1 and TRBJ2-3; 9 positions match TRBD2. CDR1 and CDR2 from the germline V gene are DFQATT and SNEGSKA (reference sequence). This CDR3 spans 14 amino acids. V trimming: 1 base; J trimming: 9 bases; junction bases outside the gene matches: 8. Here the CDR3 DNA reads TGCAGTGCTAGAGTGGCTAGCGGGGAAGGGACGCAGTATTTT. It encodes CSARVASGEGTQYF.

This clonotype occurred many times. The genes are TRBV5-1 and TRBJ2-3; weak D call: TRBD1 (6 bases). Trimming cost V 0 bases and J 2 bases, with 13 bases left between them. This CDR3 region has 16 residues. Per the germline V gene, CDR1 is SGHRS and CDR2 is YFSETQ. The CDR3 sequence is CASSLAGARATDTQYF. The CDR3 region has the DNA TGCGCCAGCAGCTTGGCAGGGGCGAGGGCCACAGATACGCAGTATTTT.

V usage is TRBV29-1 and J usage is TRBJ2-2, with D unresolved. Germline CDR1 reads SQVTM; CDR2 reads ANQGSEA. The CDR3 runs 14 residues. The V gene lost 3 bases and the J gene lost 4 bases, with 12 bases spanning the gap. CDR3 nucleotide sequence: TGCAGCGTTGAGGGTCATGGGATCACCGGGGAGCTGTTTTTT. It yields the protein CSVEGHGITGELFF.

This rearrangement joins TRBV24-1 to TRBJ2-6; 11 bases line up with TRBD1. The CDR3 sequence is 18 residues long. V was clipped by 3 bases and J by 2 bases; unmatched bases: 5. Germline V lookup: CDR1 KGHDR, CDR2 SFDVKD. CDR3 sequence reads: CATSDPGTGGTGANVLTF. The CDR3 DNA reads as TGTGCCACCAGTGATCCCGGGACAGGGGGGACTGGGGCCAACGTCCTGACTTTC.

This clonotype was observed many times. The chain recombines TRBV20-1 with TRBJ2-5, with no clear D. Per germline, CDR1 DFQATT and CDR2 SNEGSKA (reference sequence). The CDR3 is made up of 13 amino acids. The V and J ends lost 4 bases and 2 bases respectively, with 11 bases between them. CDR3 region: CSANQARQETQYF. The CDR3 coding sequence is TGCAGTGCTAATCAGGCTAGACAAGAGACCCAGTACTTC.

Many counts were recorded for this clonotype. The chain links TRBV6-1 to TRBJ2-3, with TRBD2 identical over 12 bases. V shed 5 bases, J shed 4 bases, and the junction held 7 bases outside the gene matches. CDR3 length: 16 residues. From germline, CDR1 is MNHNS and CDR2 SASEGT. The CDR3 DNA reads TGTGCCAGCAGTCGGCTAGCGGGAGGGGGGGCAGATACGCAGTATTTT. Protein product: CASSRLAGGGADTQYF.

The rearrangement uses TRBV6-2 or TRBV6-3 and TRBJ2-5; D gene ambiguous. Germline CDR1 and CDR2: MNHEY and SVGEGT. This CDR3 is built from 13 residues. The V gene lost 9 bases and the J gene lost 5 bases, with 16 bases spanning the gap. The CDR3 DNA reads TGTGCCAGTAGTCCCCGGCCGTGGGAGACCCAGTACTTC. This codes for CASSPRPWETQYF.

This rearrangement joins TRBV6-1 to TRBJ1-1, with D possibly matching TRBD1 (6 bases). Germline CDR1 is MNHNS and CDR2 is SASEGT. The CDR3 loop spans 15 amino acids. Trimming removed 4 bases from V and 11 bases from J, with 23 bases in between. CDR3 sequence reads: CASSGGQQVARRAFF. CDR3 DNA sequence: TGTGCCAGCAGTGGGGGACAACAGGTTGCTCGCCGGGCTTTCTTT.

This clonotype was detected many times. V is TRBV10-3 and J is TRBJ1-2, with unresolved D. The CDR3 consists of 16 residues. In germline, CDR1 is ENHRY, CDR2 SYGVKD. Trimming removed 2 bases at V and 6 bases at J, with 19 bases between. Written as DNA, the CDR3 is TGTGCCATCAGTGAGCATCAGATTGTAACGGATAATGGCTACACCTTC. Its protein product is CAISEHQIVTDNGYTF.

This clonotype was detected ten times or more. The chain employs TRBV5-4 and TRBJ1-3; a weak D match, TRBD1 (5 bases). The CDR3 is 14 amino acids. Per germline, CDR1 SGHNT and CDR2 YYREEE (reference sequence). Trimming removed 2 bases from V and 6 bases from J, with 12 bases in between. CDR3 loop: CASSLGVQVNTIYF. CDR3 nucleotide sequence: TGTGCCAGCAGCTTAGGGGTTCAAGTAAACACCATATATTTT. Supplemented by reference TRBV5-4 and TRBJ1-3, the full variable domain reads ETGVTQSPTHLIKTRGQQVTLRCSSQSGHNTVSWYQQALGQGPQFIFQYYREEENGRGNFPPRFSGLQFPNYSSELNVNALELDDSALYLCASSLGVQVNTIYFGEGSWLTVV.

With respect to this clonotype: One base separates it from a far larger clone, so it is likely a read error. J is TRBJ1-2 and V is TRBV6-4, with 8 bases fitting TRBD1. The germline CDR1 and CDR2 sequences are MRHNA and SNTAGT. The CDR3 is 15 residues long. V dropped 5 bases and J dropped 5; count of bases not matched to a gene: 10. CDR3 in DNA: TGTGCCAGCAGTATAACCGGGACAGGCATATATGGCTACACCTTC. Translated: CASSITGTGIYGYTF.

At least ten counts were recorded for this clonotype. This chain joins TRBV11-3 and TRBJ2-2; 13 positions match TRBD2. The V gene end was trimmed by 5 bases and the J gene end by 6 bases; junction bases not matched to a gene: 6. The CDR3 has 16 residues. Germline V gives CDR1 SGHNT, CDR2 YENEEA. CDR3 sequence (DNA): TGTGCCAGCAGCCGGACTAGCGGGAGTTTCGCCGGGGAGCTGTTTTTT. Protein sequence: CASSRTSGSFAGELFF.

The table lists this clonotype with a count of one. Given a far larger clone just one base away, this is likely a sequencing read error. V usage is TRBV6-9 and J usage is TRBJ1-6, with 8 bases matching TRBD1. CDR1 is MNHGY and CDR2 is SVAAGI in the germline V gene. The V and J ends lost 5 bases and 13 bases, in that order; junction bases with no gene match: 13. This CDR3 comprises 15 residues. The CDR3 DNA reads as TGTGCCAGCAGTGCGAGTCAGGGGGCGGTAGTGCCCCTCCACTTT. Amino acid sequence: CASSASQGAVVPLHF.

This rearrangement joins TRBV19 to TRBJ2-2; TRBD2 matches at 12 bases. The J segment lost 3 bases and the V segment lost 6 bases, leaving 5 bases of the junction unmatched. This CDR3 is 16 amino acids long. The germline CDR1 and CDR2 sequences are LNHDA and SQIVND (reference sequence). CDR3 DNA: TGTGCCAGTAGCCACCTAGCGGGAGGGGACACCGGGGAGCTGTTTTTT. Its translation is CASSHLAGGDTGELFF.

This clonotype has ten or more counts. The V call is TRBV6-5, the J call TRBJ1-2; a possible D gene is TRBD1 (5 bases). Germline V gene lookup returns CDR1 MNHEY and CDR2 SVGAGI. The CDR3 length is 15 residues. Trimming cost V 2 bases and J 7 bases, with 17 bases left between them. CDR3 loop: CASSYPETARGGYTF. The CDR3 DNA reads TGTGCCAGCAGTTACCCAGAGACCGCAAGGGGTGGCTACACCTTC.

This clonotype was detected many times. The chain links TRBV6-5 to TRBJ2-3, with TRBD2 identical over 13 bases. The V gene's germline CDR1 is MNHEY and CDR2 SVGAGI. V lost 4 bases to trimming and J lost 3 bases; unmatched junction nucleotides: 4. The CDR3 contains 16 residues. The CDR3 is CASSSRTSGSTDTQYF. The DNA for the CDR3 is TGTGCCAGCAGTTCGCGGACTAGCGGGAGTACAGATACGCAGTATTTT.